The sequence of this T cell receptor (beta chain) was determined in a study of T cell responses to AZD1222 COVID-19 vaccine. Study-level points and caveats: In a largely white British group with more females than males, clonal diversity was possibly underestimated.

Assay used: immunoSEQ multiplex PCR; TCRdb lists only in-frame clones, some missing. The sample includes around 130,000 clones, roughly 92% of them seen just once. Notes on this clone: Its antigen is not known.

The CDR3 is made up of 15 amino acids. Trimming removed 5 bases at V and 7 bases at J, with 15 bases between. Germline V CDR1 and CDR2: SGHNT, YENEEA. This sequence joins TRBV11-3 and TRBJ1-6; maybe TRBD1 (6 bases). This clonotype was obtained from an adult who received the AZD1222 COVID-19 vaccine. Here the sequenced sample was peripheral blood, taken 28 days after the second AZD1222 dose. CDR3 DNA: TGTGCCAGCAGCGATACAGGGACGGGGAATTCACCCCTCCACTTT. This codes for CASSDTGTGNSPLHF.